The 15 T cell receptor beta chains in this list originate from one sample, sequenced in a study of cytotoxic CD8 clonotypes in ibrutinib-treated CLL. TCRdb's copy holds only in-frame clones and misses some; the assay was immunoSEQ multiplex PCR. This sample carries 55,000 to 80,000 clones, 45% to 65% of them seen once, and the ten largest clones take roughly 15%. The sample was PBMCs, taken after 12 months of ibrutinib treatment. The receptors stem from a human donor with chronic lymphocytic leukemia.

The table lists this clone with a few counts. CDR3 coding DNA: TGTGCCAGCAGCTCTACAGGGGCCACTGGAAACACCATATATTTT. Translated, it gives CASSSTGATGNTIYF. The chain combines TRBV5-5 with TRBJ1-3; 7 bases are a match to TRBD1. The CDR3 length is 15 residues. Germline lookup yields CDR1 SGHKS and CDR2 YYEKEE (reference sequence). J gave up 2 bases and V 3 bases, and 5 bases lay outside the gene matches. Supplemented by reference TRBV5-5 and TRBJ1-3, the full variable domain reads DAGVTQSPTHLIKTRGQQVTLRCSPISGHKSVSWYQQVLGQGPQFIFQYYEKEERGRGNFPDRFSARQFPNYSSELNVNALLLGDSALYLCASSSTGATGNTIYFGEGSWLTVV.

This chain links TRBV18 with TRBJ2-5, with TRBD2 identical over 9 bases. Germline lookup yields CDR1 KGHSH and CDR2 LQKENI. V trimming: 2 bases; J trimming: 5 bases; junction bases outside the gene matches: 6. The CDR3 is made up of 15 amino acids. This CDR3 reads CASSPTGTSYETQYF. The CDR3 DNA sequence: TGTGCCAGCTCACCAACCGGGACTAGCTATGAGACCCAGTACTTC.

This CDR3 is CASSPRVGKNNEQFF. The CDR3 coding sequence is TGTGCCAGCAGCCCCAGGGTAGGTAAAAACAATGAGCAGTTCTTC. The chain combines TRBV11-2 with TRBJ2-1; the D gene is possibly TRBD1 (5 bases). From germline, CDR1 is SGHAT and CDR2 FQNNGV. The CDR3 is 15 residues long. Deletions cut 5 bases from V and 5 bases from J, with 16 bases between. The entire variable domain, with the rest obtained from reference TRBV11-2 and TRBJ2-1, is as follows: EAGVAQSPRYKIIEKRQSVAFWCNPISGHATLYWYQQILGQGPKLLIQFQNNGVVDDSQLPKDRFSAERLKGVDSTLKIQPAKLEDSAVYLCASSPRVGKNNEQFFGPGTRLTVL.

This sequence joins TRBV18 and TRBJ1-1; D remains ambiguous. Germline CDR1 KGHSH, CDR2 LQKENI. CDR3 size: 16 residues. V gave up 4 bases and J gave up 1 base, with 16 bases separating them. The CDR3 DNA reads TGTGCCAGCTCACGGGTTTACCTTGGCCAGAACACTGAAGCTTTCTTT. Translated: CASSRVYLGQNTEAFF.

The V call is TRBV6-6, the J call TRBJ2-7; D is unresolved. Germline assignment: CDR1 MNHNY and CDR2 SVGAGI (reference sequence). The CDR3 consists of 12 residues. Trimming shortened V by 5 bases and J by 4 bases, and 9 bases separated the two germline ends. CDR3 protein: CASSLVGYEQYF. The CDR3 region has the DNA TGTGCCAGCAGTCTCGTGGGGTACGAGCAGTACTTC.

This clone was found many times. The chain couples TRBV6-5 to TRBJ2-7; 9 nucleotides agree with TRBD2. The CDR3 is 15 residues long. J gave up 4 bases and V 0 bases, and 4 bases lay outside the gene matches. The germline CDR1 and CDR2 sequences are MNHEY and SVGAGI. The CDR3 here is CASSYSRLAAYEQYF. CDR3 nucleotides: TGTGCCAGCAGTTACTCAAGACTAGCGGCATACGAGCAGTACTTC.

The CDR3 loop reads CAARTSGTYEQYF. The CDR3 DNA reads TGTGCCGCGCGGACTAGCGGGACCTACGAGCAGTACTTC. The chain carries TRBV6-5 and TRBJ2-7; 12 nucleotides agree with TRBD2. The CDR3 runs to 13 residues. Germline-derived CDR1 and CDR2 are MNHEY and SVGAGI. The J segment lost 2 bases and the V segment lost 11 bases, leaving 4 bases of the junction unmatched.

This chain connects TRBV27 to TRBJ2-5, with 8 bases aligning to TRBD1. The CDR3 covers 14 residues. The germline V gene encodes CDR1 MNHEY and CDR2 SMNVEV (reference sequence). V was pared by 5 bases and J by 3 bases, with 5 bases of the junction left unmatched. The CDR3 loop is CASSPWDRKETQYF. CDR3 in DNA: TGTGCCAGCAGTCCCTGGGACAGGAAAGAGACCCAGTACTTC.

V usage is TRBV6-6 and J usage is TRBJ2-2; the match to TRBD1 covers 10 bases. CDR1 MNHNY and CDR2 SVGAGI come from the germline V gene (reference sequence). The trim removed 6 bases at V and 9 bases at J, leaving 13 bases unmatched. The CDR3 length is 16 residues. CDR3 in amino acids: CASRPGQGRSDRELFF. CDR3 nucleotides: TGTGCCAGCAGACCGGGACAGGGGCGGTCAGACCGGGAGCTGTTTTTT.

The chain has TRBV11-2 and TRBJ1-4, with unresolved D. Per the germline V gene, CDR1 is SGHAT and CDR2 is FQNNGV. V gave up 3 bases and J gave up 13 bases, with 18 bases separating them. The CDR3 length is 14 residues. The CDR3 reads CASSLGPPDEGLFF. In DNA form, the CDR3 reads TGTGCCAGCAGCTTGGGCCCCCCAGATGAGGGACTGTTTTTT.

The chain's CDR3 is CASSKTANTEAFF. The CDR3 coding sequence is TGTGCCAGCAGTAAGACAGCGAACACTGAAGCTTTCTTT. The genes are TRBV6-6 and TRBJ1-1; possibly TRBD1 for D (5 bases). V lost 5 bases and J 1 base, leaving 8 bases between the germline ends. The CDR3 is 13 amino acids. Germline assignment: CDR1 MNHNY and CDR2 SVGAGI (reference sequence).

CDR3 nucleotides: TGTGCCAGCAGCCAAGTGGGGACTAGCGGGTGGGGAGAGCAGTTCTTC. Protein sequence: CASSQVGTSGWGEQFF. The genes are TRBV4-2 and TRBJ2-1; 12 nucleotides agree with TRBD2. V lost 1 base, J lost 10 bases, and 8 bases stayed unmatched. The CDR3 sequence is 16 residues long. Per the germline V gene, CDR1 is LGHNA and CDR2 is YNFKEQ.

J is TRBJ2-1 and V is TRBV5-1, with unresolved D. Germline loops: CDR1 SGHRS, CDR2 YFSETQ. V lost 5 bases and J lost 5, with 11 bases in between. This CDR3 is 13 amino acids long. CDR3 nucleotide sequence: TGCGCCAGCAGGACCCTGAAGGACAATGAGCAGTTCTTC. Protein: CASRTLKDNEQFF.

The CDR3 DNA is TGTGCCAGCAGTGGGAGGCACCCGAACACCGGGGAGCTGTTTTTT. Its translation is CASSGRHPNTGELFF. This chain connects TRBV6-1 to TRBJ2-2; D is perhaps TRBD2 (5 bases). Deletions cut 4 bases from V and 0 bases from J, with 9 bases between. The CDR3 loop spans 15 amino acids. Germline V gene sequence: CDR1 MNHNS, CDR2 SASEGT.

The gene calls are TRBV30 and TRBJ2-7, with TRBD1 matching 11 bases. The CDR3 is 14 amino acids. The J segment lost 5 bases and the V segment lost 4 bases, leaving 7 bases of the junction unmatched. CDR1 and CDR2 (germline): GTSNPN, SVGIG (reference sequence). CDR3 region: CAWNPDRGLDEQYF. The CDR3 DNA follows: TGTGCCTGGAACCCGGACAGGGGGCTCGACGAGCAGTACTTC. The full variable domain, in which reference TRBV30 and TRBJ2-7 provide the parts outside the CDR3, is SQTIHQWPATLVQPVGSPLSLECTVEGTSNPNLYWYRQAAGRGLQLLFYSVGIGQISSEVPQNLSASRPQDRQFILSSKKLLLSDSGFYLCAWNPDRGLDEQYFGPGTRLTVT.